A selection of T cell receptor beta chains follows, all from one sample in a study of cytomegalovirus exposure and HLA in healthy donors. The method was immunoSEQ multiplex PCR; TCRdb's version includes in-frame clones alone and lacks a portion of them. Here the sample spans 140,000 or so clones, around 80% being singletons. The sequencing sample was made of PBMCs. Receptor source: a female donor in good health and CMV-seronegative. Each CDR3 is given with its conserved first and last residue. The D gene is left open where the match is weak. Not every row has a clone size; where given, it reads once, few, many or a size class.

>15|TRBV5-1|TRBJ1-2|NA|NA
CASSLSGVGSYGYTF
TGCGCCAGCAGCTTAAGCGGGGTGGGATCCTATGGCTACACCTTC
>17|TRBV2|TRBJ1-6|TRBD1|NA
CASSGTGPSFYNSPLHF
TGTGCCAGCAGTGGGACAGGGCCCTCTTTTTATAATTCACCCCTCCACTTT
>14|TRBV4-1|TRBJ1-1|NA|few
CASSQITENTEAFF
TGCGCCAGCAGCCAAATTACAGAGAACACTGAAGCTTTCTTT
>16|TRBV5-1|TRBJ2-3|TRBD2|NA
CASSLGTELASDTQYF
TGCGCCAGCAGCTTGGGGACCGAACTAGCGTCGGATACGCAGTATTTT
>15|TRBV28|TRBJ1-6|NA|few
CASRPPAGSNSPLHF
TGTGCCAGCAGGCCACCTGCAGGTTCTAATTCACCCCTCCACTTT
>12|TRBV25-1|TRBJ2-3|NA|once
CASSPGEGRQYF
TGTGCCAGCAGTCCCGGGGAAGGGCGGCAGTATTTT
>12|TRBV10-2|TRBJ1-1|NA|NA
CASSWPGNEAFF
TGCGCCAGCAGTTGGCCGGGAAATGAAGCTTTCTTT
>11|TRBV30|TRBJ2-3|NA|NA
CAWIGEGRLYF
TGTGCCTGGATTGGTGAAGGGAGGTTGTATTTT
>15|TRBV5-1|TRBJ1-6|TRBD1|NA
CASSSSGQGFSPLHF
TGCGCCAGCAGCTCTTCGGGACAGGGTTTCTCACCCCTCCACTTT
>13|TRBV5-4|TRBJ2-5|NA|NA
CASNLPSQETQYF
TGTGCCAGCAACTTACCTAGCCAAGAGACCCAGTACTTC
>14|TRBV5-4|TRBJ2-1|NA|NA
CASSFSGWGNEQFF
TGTGCCAGCAGCTTTTCAGGGTGGGGTAATGAGCAGTTCTTC
>13|TRBV30|TRBJ1-5|NA|NA
CAWSEGANQPQHF
TGTGCCTGGTCCGAAGGGGCGAATCAGCCCCAGCATTTT
>18|TRBV21-1|TRBJ1-5|NA|NA
CASSNKGWGSGVPQPQHF
TGTGCCAGCAGCAATAAGGGCTGGGGATCAGGGGTCCCTCAGCCCCAGCATTTT
>14|TRBV4-2|TRBJ2-3|NA|NA
CASSQDRGADTQYF
TGTGCCAGCAGCCAAGACCGCGGAGCAGATACGCAGTATTTT
>16|TRBV28|TRBJ2-1|TRBD2|NA
CASSFSRGLAGDEQFF
TGTGCCAGCAGCTTCTCCCGGGGACTAGCGGGAGATGAGCAGTTCTTC
>15|TRBV27|TRBJ2-7|NA|many
CASSLGSASSYEQYF
TGTGCCAGCAGTTTAGGGTCAGCGAGCTCCTACGAGCAGTACTTC
>13|TRBV6-1|TRBJ2-7|TRBD1|NA
CASHVSGGHEQYF
TGTGCCAGCCATGTATCAGGGGGTCACGAGCAGTACTTC
>19|TRBV5-1|TRBJ2-2|TRBD2|NA
CASSLGRLAGEKNTGELFF
TGCGCCAGCAGCTTGGGCCGACTAGCGGGGGAAAAGAACACCGGGGAGCTGTTTTTT
>16|TRBV6-1|TRBJ2-5|NA|NA
CASSEAPLVGRETQYF
TGTGCCAGCAGTGAAGCACCACTAGTAGGTCGAGAGACCCAGTACTTC
>16|TRBV2|TRBJ1-5|NA|NA
CASREDSNYSNQPQHF
TGTGCCAGCAGGGAGGACAGCAACTATAGCAATCAGCCCCAGCATTTT
>18|TRBV5-1|TRBJ2-1|TRBD2|NA
CASSPGLAGGFSYNEQFF
TGCGCCAGCAGCCCGGGACTAGCGGGAGGCTTCTCCTACAATGAGCAGTTCTTC
>17|TRBV28|TRBJ2-3|TRBD2|NA
CASSRTSGSLGGDTQYF
TGTGCCAGCAGTCGGACTAGCGGGAGCCTCGGGGGAGATACGCAGTATTTT
>15|TRBV29-1|TRBJ2-3|TRBD2|NA
CSVGITSGATDTQYF
TGCAGCGTTGGAATAACTAGCGGGGCCACAGATACGCAGTATTTT
>13|TRBV19|TRBJ1-1|TRBD1|NA
CASRYGQGSKAFF
TGTGCCAGTAGATACGGACAGGGGTCAAAAGCTTTCTTT
>10|TRBV20-1|TRBJ1-2|TRBD1|once
CSASPTGGTF
TGCAGTGCTAGCCCTACAGGGGGGACCTTC
>13|TRBV30|TRBJ2-3|NA|NA
CAWSLKGVNTQYF
TGTGCCTGGAGTCTGAAGGGGGTAAATACGCAGTATTTT
>17|TRBV5-1|TRBJ2-2|TRBD1|NA
CASSLLGTGATTGELFF
TGCGCCAGCAGCCTCTTGGGGACAGGGGCCACCACCGGGGAGCTGTTTTTT
>15|TRBV28|TRBJ2-7|TRBD2|NA
CASSLGSGGSYEQYF
TGTGCCAGCAGTTTAGGTAGCGGGGGATCCTACGAGCAGTACTTC
>13|TRBV27|TRBJ1-1|NA|NA
CASSLGRNTEAFF
TGTGCCAGCTCCCTAGGTAGAAACACTGAAGCTTTCTTT
>15|TRBV10-3|TRBJ2-3|NA|NA
CAGRRGTGGTDTQYF
TGTGCCGGCCGGAGAGGTACTGGAGGCACAGATACGCAGTATTTT
>14|TRBV19|TRBJ2-5|TRBD1|once
CASSMRGGGETQYF
TGTGCCAGTAGTATGAGAGGGGGCGGGGAGACCCAGTACTTC
>14|TRBV5-1|TRBJ1-2|TRBD1|NA
CASSPHGGGNGYTF
TGCGCCAGCAGCCCCCACGGAGGGGGCAATGGCTACACCTTC
>17|TRBV5-1|TRBJ2-6|NA|NA
CASSSETDKPGANVLTF
TGCGCCAGCAGCTCAGAAACCGATAAACCCGGGGCCAACGTCCTGACTTTC
>11|TRBV2|TRBJ2-1|NA|once
CASSVRDEQFF
TGTGCCAGCAGTGTGCGAGATGAGCAGTTCTTC
>13|TRBV7-3|TRBJ1-1|NA|NA
CASSLRGGTEAFF
TGTGCCAGCAGCTTAAGGGGGGGCACTGAAGCTTTCTTT
>16|TRBV2|TRBJ1-6|NA|NA
CASSEDRPGVNSPLHF
TGTGCCAGCAGTGAAGATAGGCCAGGGGTTAATTCACCCCTCCACTTT
>15|TRBV7-9|TRBJ2-2|NA|NA
CASSLVAANTGELFF
TGTGCCAGCAGCTTGGTAGCAGCGAACACCGGGGAGCTGTTTTTT
>16|TRBV6-1|TRBJ2-4|TRBD1|NA
CASSEALQGAWNIQYF
TGTGCCAGCAGTGAAGCGCTTCAGGGGGCTTGGAACATTCAGTACTTC
>13|TRBV6-1|TRBJ2-1|NA|NA
CASSGPTYNEQFF
TGTGCCAGCAGTGGCCCTACTTACAATGAGCAGTTCTTC
>15|TRBV4-2|TRBJ1-2|NA|few
CASSQVAQGGYGYTF
TGTGCCAGCAGCCAAGTGGCACAGGGCGGCTATGGCTACACCTTC
>18|TRBV15|TRBJ1-1|NA|NA
CATSRDRGREGTDTEAFF
TGTGCCACCAGCAGAGATCGGGGTCGTGAGGGCACAGACACTGAAGCTTTCTTT
>11|TRBV30|TRBJ1-1|TRBD1|few
CARGPSTEAFF
TGTGCCAGGGGGCCCAGCACTGAAGCTTTCTTT
>12|TRBV30|TRBJ2-7|NA|NA
CAWRVGVDEQYF
TGTGCCTGGAGGGTCGGAGTGGACGAGCAGTACTTC
>13|TRBV6-4|TRBJ1-5|NA|NA
CASSPGANQPQHF
TGTGCCAGCAGTCCAGGGGCCAATCAGCCCCAGCATTTT
>14|TRBV6-5|TRBJ1-5|TRBD1|NA
CASSFDREDQPQHF
TGTGCCAGCAGTTTTGACAGGGAAGATCAGCCCCAGCATTTT